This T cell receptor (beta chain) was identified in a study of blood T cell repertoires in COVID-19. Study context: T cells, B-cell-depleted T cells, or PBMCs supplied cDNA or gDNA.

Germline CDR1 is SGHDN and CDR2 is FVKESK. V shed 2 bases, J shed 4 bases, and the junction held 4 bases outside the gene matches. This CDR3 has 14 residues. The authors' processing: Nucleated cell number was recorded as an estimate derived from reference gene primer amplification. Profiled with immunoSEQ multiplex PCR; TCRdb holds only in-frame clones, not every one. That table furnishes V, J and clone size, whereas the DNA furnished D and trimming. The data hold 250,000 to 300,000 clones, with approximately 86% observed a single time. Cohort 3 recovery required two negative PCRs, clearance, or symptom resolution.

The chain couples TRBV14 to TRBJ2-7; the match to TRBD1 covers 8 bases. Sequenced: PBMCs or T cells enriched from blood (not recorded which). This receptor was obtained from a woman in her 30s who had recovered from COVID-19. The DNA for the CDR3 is TGTGCCAGCAGCCAAACGGACAGGGAGTACGAGCAGTACTTC. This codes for CASSQTDREYEQYF.